Detailed here is one T cell receptor beta chain. Its antigen is undetermined. Here immunoSEQ multiplex PCR was the method, and the copy in TCRdb shows in-frame clones only, minus some. The sample yields about 8,000 clones, about 85% seen once. This entry comes from a study of lymphopenia after photon versus proton radiotherapy. V lost 0 bases and J lost 4; bases outside the gene matches: 0. The CDR3 length is 14 residues. In germline, CDR1 is MGHRA, CDR2 YSYEKL. Study results and limitations: Post-nadir diversity loss with photons came from oligoclonal expansion, particularly CD8+ Temra cells. Proton therapy kept repertoires fairly stable, unlike photons, which gained effector/memory cells.

V gene TRBV4-1 combines with J gene TRBJ2-5, with 9 bases that match TRBD2. The receptor was isolated from a woman aged 70-85 years with pancreatic cancer. Specimen: peripheral blood, collected from a patient treated with photon-based radiotherapy. This CDR3 reads CASSQETSGETQYF. The CDR3 DNA follows: TGCGCCAGCAGCCAAGAGACTAGCGGAGAGACCCAGTACTTC.